The 16 T cell receptor beta chains below were found in one sample sequenced in a study of PD-L1 blockade in urothelial cancer. The sample's time point: pretreatment peripheral blood. The assay was immunoSEQ multiplex PCR, and TCRdb's table has in-frame clones only and misses some. This sample yields about 79,000 clones, of which around 85% are seen a single time; 5.5% to 7.5% belongs to the top ten. The sequenced sample was PBMCs, obtained around atezolizumab (anti-PD-L1) treatment. These receptors were obtained from a man between 40 and 49 years old with urothelial cancer.

This clone came up a few times. The V and J genes are TRBV6-5 and TRBJ2-4, with D perhaps matching TRBD1 (6 bases). From germline, CDR1 is MNHEY and CDR2 SVGAGI. The CDR3 is 13 amino acids. Trimming pared 11 bases from V and 6 bases from J, leaving 17 bases between. The DNA of the CDR3 is TGTGCCTCCTGGACAGCCGCTCGAAACATTCAGTACTTC. Translating gives CASWTAARNIQYF.

The V gene is TRBV28, the J gene TRBJ2-3, with 10 positions matching TRBD1. The CDR3 totals 16 residues. V trimming: 7 bases; J trimming: 3 bases; junction bases outside the gene matches: 10. Per the germline V gene, CDR1 is MDHEN and CDR2 is SYDVKM. The CDR3, as DNA: TGTGCCAGCACCAAATCACCGGGACAGGGGACAGATACGCAGTATTTT. Its translation is CASTKSPGQGTDTQYF. Combining the CDR3 with reference TRBV28 and TRBJ2-3 gives the whole variable domain DVKVTQSSRYLVKRTGEKVFLECVQDMDHENMFWYRQDPGLGLRLIYFSYDVKMKEKGDIPEGYSVSREKKERFSLILESASTNQTSMYLCASTKSPGQGTDTQYFGPGTRLTVL.

The chain is built from TRBV6-1 and TRBJ2-3, with D possibly matching TRBD1 (5 bases). The CDR3 covers 14 residues. Trimming removed 8 bases at V and 2 bases at J, with 14 bases between. Per germline, CDR1 MNHNS and CDR2 SASEGT. This CDR3 reads CASLWGTNTDTQYF. In DNA form, the CDR3 reads TGTGCCAGCCTGTGGGGCACGAACACAGATACGCAGTATTTT.

The chain links TRBV19 to TRBJ1-2; D uncertain. V was clipped by 7 bases and J by 5 bases, with 14 bases between them. The CDR3 length is 13 residues. Germline CDR1 reads LNHDA; CDR2 reads SQIVND (reference sequence). The CDR3 here is CASITNGVYGYTF. The CDR3 DNA reads as TGTGCCAGTATCACGAACGGGGTATATGGCTACACCTTC.

The chain uses TRBV5-1 and TRBJ2-3; 9 nucleotides match TRBD2. Germline V gives CDR1 SGHRS, CDR2 YFSETQ. Trimming at V came to 4 bases and at J to 2 bases, leaving 5 bases not matched to a gene. The CDR3 consists of 15 residues. The CDR3 sequence: CASSLLAGDTDTQYF. DNA for the CDR3: TGCGCCAGCAGCCTCTTAGCGGGAGACACAGATACGCAGTATTTT. The whole variable domain, remainder taken from reference TRBV5-1 and TRBJ2-3, is KAGVTQTPRYLIKTRGQQVTLSCSPISGHRSVSWYQQTPGQGLQFLFEYFSETQRNKGNFPGRFSGRQFSNSRSEMNVSTLELGDSALYLCASSLLAGDTDTQYFGPGTRLTVL.

This clone was detected only a few times. The chain recombines TRBV5-1 with TRBJ1-1; no firm D call. Trimming took 2 bases from V and 11 from J, leaving 19 bases between them. Germline V gives CDR1 SGHRS, CDR2 YFSETQ. The CDR3 sequence is 14 residues long. CDR3 nucleotides: TGCGCCAGCAGCTTAATTGGGCAGGTGGGCGAGGCTTTCTTT. Its translation: CASSLIGQVGEAFF.

This clone was seen many times. The CDR3 loop is CASSSSQGRETQYF. As DNA, the CDR3 is TGTGCCAGCAGTTCCTCACAGGGTCGAGAGACCCAGTACTTC. The chain couples TRBV28 to TRBJ2-5, with D possibly TRBD1 on 6 matching bases. With 4 bases removed from V and 4 bases from J, the gap between germline ends came to 13 bases. Germline lookup yields CDR1 MDHEN and CDR2 SYDVKM. The CDR3 totals 14 residues.

This clone was found a few times. DNA for the CDR3: TGTGCCAGCAGTCCCGTCGGACTAGCGGGAGGGGATGAGCAGTTCTTC. Protein product: CASSPVGLAGGDEQFF. The chain combines TRBV27 with TRBJ2-1; 15 bases align to TRBD2. The V gene end was trimmed by 5 bases and the J gene end by 8 bases; junction bases not matched to a gene: 7. The CDR3 has 16 amino acids. Germline V gene data show CDR1 as MNHEY and CDR2 as SMNVEV (reference sequence).

This clone was seen once. The J gene is TRBJ1-4, the V gene TRBV5-4; D remains ambiguous. Trimming cost V 5 bases and J 5 bases, with 13 bases left between them. The germline gives CDR1 SGHNT, CDR2 YYREEE (reference sequence). CDR3 size: 14 residues. CDR3 amino acids: CASSFGRGNEKLFF. The DNA of the CDR3 is TGTGCCAGCAGTTTCGGACGGGGAAATGAAAAACTGTTTTTT.

The V and J genes are TRBV6-5 and TRBJ2-7, with 13 bases fitting TRBD2. Germline assignment: CDR1 MNHEY and CDR2 SVGAGI. Trimming at V came to 2 bases and at J to 3 bases, leaving 4 bases not matched to a gene. The CDR3 loop spans 16 amino acids. CDR3 sequence (DNA): TGTGCCAGCAGTTACGCAAGGACTAGCGGGAGCTACGAGCAGTACTTC. As protein: CASSYARTSGSYEQYF.

V is TRBV27 and J is TRBJ1-5, with 8 bases aligning to TRBD1. Trimming removed 6 bases from V and 9 bases from J; junction bases left unmatched: 10. This CDR3 contains 14 residues. CDR1 and CDR2 from the germline V gene are MNHEY and SMNVEV (reference sequence). In nucleotides, the CDR3 is TGTGCCAGCAGCCGGGGACAGGCAGCTGGGCCCCAGCATTTT. Protein product: CASSRGQAAGPQHF.

This chain links TRBV7-8 with TRBJ2-7, with 8 bases identical to TRBD2. V lost 7 bases, J lost 3 bases, and 11 bases stayed unmatched. The length of the CDR3 is 15 residues. Germline V gives CDR1 SGHVS, CDR2 FQNEAQ. In DNA, the CDR3 is TGTGCCAGCATGCCGGCGGGGGGACTGATCTACGAGCAGTACTTC. Residues: CASMPAGGLIYEQYF.

The chain employs TRBV21-1 and TRBJ2-3; the table's TRBD2 call for D was not verified on the DNA. TRBV21-1 is a pseudogene locus. This CDR3 is 17 amino acids long. The CDR3 bases are TGTGCCAGCAGCAAAGTATTCCGGGACTCCTACACAGATACGCAGTATTTT. Residues: CASSKVFRDSYTDTQYF.

This chain uses TRBV5-4 with TRBJ2-7, with TRBD2 as a possible D gene (6 bases). CDR3 length equals 13 residues. The V and J ends lost 4 bases and 10 bases respectively, with 18 bases between them. The V gene's germline CDR1 is SGHNT and CDR2 YYREEE (reference sequence). The CDR3 bases are TGTGCCAGCAGCCTCATGGCGTTGGGGACTCAGTACTTC. This gives the protein CASSLMALGTQYF.

The chain is built from TRBV7-3 and TRBJ2-2; perhaps TRBD2 as D (6 bases). V shed 6 bases and J shed 1 base, with 9 bases lying between them. This CDR3 region has 14 residues. Germline CDR1 reads SGHTA; CDR2 reads FQGTGA. The CDR3 sequence is CASRGGVNTGELFF. CDR3 sequence (DNA): TGTGCCAGCAGGGGCGGGGTGAACACCGGGGAGCTGTTTTTT.

V and J are TRBV28 and TRBJ2-7; 8 nucleotides match TRBD2. Trimming took 8 bases from V and 6 from J; bases not matched to a gene: 9. The germline V gene encodes CDR1 MDHEN and CDR2 SYDVKM. The CDR3 runs 13 residues. The CDR3 nucleotides read TGTGCCAGCCTGAGCGGGGGATACGGCGAGCAGTACTTC. The encoded protein is CASLSGGYGEQYF. The full variable domain, with the rest looked up from reference TRBV28 and TRBJ2-7, is DVKVTQSSRYLVKRTGEKVFLECVQDMDHENMFWYRQDPGLGLRLIYFSYDVKMKEKGDIPEGYSVSREKKERFSLILESASTNQTSMYLCASLSGGYGEQYFGPGTRLTVT.